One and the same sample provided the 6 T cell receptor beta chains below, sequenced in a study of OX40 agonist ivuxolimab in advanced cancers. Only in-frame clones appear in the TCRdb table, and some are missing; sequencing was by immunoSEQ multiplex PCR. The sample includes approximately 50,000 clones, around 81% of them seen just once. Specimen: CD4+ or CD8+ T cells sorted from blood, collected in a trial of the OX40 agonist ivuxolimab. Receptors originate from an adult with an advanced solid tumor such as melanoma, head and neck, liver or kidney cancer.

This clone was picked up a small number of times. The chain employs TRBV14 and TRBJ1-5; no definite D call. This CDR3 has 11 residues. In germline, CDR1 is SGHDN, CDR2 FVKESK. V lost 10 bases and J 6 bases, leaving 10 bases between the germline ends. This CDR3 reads CATIKAQPQHF. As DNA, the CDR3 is TGTGCCACCATCAAGGCTCAGCCCCAGCATTTT. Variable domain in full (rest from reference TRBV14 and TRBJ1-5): EAGVTQFPSHSVIEKGQTVTLRCDPISGHDNLYWYRRVMGKEIKFLLHFVKESKQDESGMPNNRFLAERTGGTYSTLKVQPAELEDSGVYFCATIKAQPQHFGDGTRLSIL.

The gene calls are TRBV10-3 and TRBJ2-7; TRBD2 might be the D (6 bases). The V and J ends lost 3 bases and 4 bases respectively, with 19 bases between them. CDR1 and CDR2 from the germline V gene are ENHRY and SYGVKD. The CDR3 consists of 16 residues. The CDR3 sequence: CAISDPGLNAGYEQYF. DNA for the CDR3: TGTGCCATCAGTGACCCGGGACTCAACGCGGGGTACGAGCAGTACTTC.

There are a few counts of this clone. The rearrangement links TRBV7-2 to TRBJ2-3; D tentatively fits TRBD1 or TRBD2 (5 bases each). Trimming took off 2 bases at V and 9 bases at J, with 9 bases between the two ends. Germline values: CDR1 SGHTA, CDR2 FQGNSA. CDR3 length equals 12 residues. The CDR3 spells CASSLMGETQYF. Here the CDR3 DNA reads TGTGCCAGCAGCTTAATGGGGGAGACGCAGTATTTT.

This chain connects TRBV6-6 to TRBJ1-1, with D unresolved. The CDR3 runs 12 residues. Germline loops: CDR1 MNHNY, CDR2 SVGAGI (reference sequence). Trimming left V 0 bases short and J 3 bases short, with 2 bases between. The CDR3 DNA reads TGTGCCAGCAGTTACTCTTACACTGAAGCTTTCTTT. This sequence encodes CASSYSYTEAFF.

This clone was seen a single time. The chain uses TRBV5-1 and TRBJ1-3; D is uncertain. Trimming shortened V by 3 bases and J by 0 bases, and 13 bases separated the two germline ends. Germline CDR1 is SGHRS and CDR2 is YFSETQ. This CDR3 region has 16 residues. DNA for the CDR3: TGCGCCAGCAGCTCGAATGGCTTGAGCTCTGGAAACACCATATATTTT. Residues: CASSSNGLSSGNTIYF.

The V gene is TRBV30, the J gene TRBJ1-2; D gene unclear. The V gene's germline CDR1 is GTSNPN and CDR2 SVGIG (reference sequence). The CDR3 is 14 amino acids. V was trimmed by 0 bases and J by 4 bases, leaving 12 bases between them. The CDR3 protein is CAWSVKGGFYGYTF. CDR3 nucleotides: TGTGCCTGGAGTGTAAAAGGCGGATTCTATGGCTACACCTTC.